The 31 T cell receptor beta chains given below trace back to one sample, sequenced in a study of breast tumors, draining lymph nodes, adjacent tissues listed by TCRdb under 2016. Libraries were built with multiplex PCR. The sample was run on an Illumina HiSeq 2000. TCRdb redid the processing of the public reads, applying fastp at Q25 and MiXCR, and retained in-frame beta chains. Identical CDR3 proteins give one entry, which carries the most common genes and DNA. The sample contains 30,000 to 40,000 distinct CDR3 sequences, 36% of them found a single time. The ten largest account for roughly 11% of the sample. Sequenced material: breast tumor tissue. These receptors all come from a female donor with breast cancer. Some clones in this sample may be carry-over from other donors' samples.

A note on this clonotype: In this CDR3 the conserved last residue, phenylalanine or tryptophan, is missing, so a read error is likely. The V call is TRBV20-1, the J call TRBJ2-3; no reliable D call. CDR3 size: 13 residues. Germline assignment: CDR1 DFQATT and CDR2 SNEGSKA (reference sequence). The CDR3 sequence is CSARPLSTDTQYL. CDR3 nucleotide sequence: TGCAGCGCCCGCCCGCTAAGCACAGATACGCAGTATCTT.

This chain uses TRBV6-2 or TRBV6-3 with TRBJ2-1; 7 nucleotides line up with TRBD2. The CDR3 has 16 residues. V was clipped by 7 bases and J by 0 bases; unmatched bases: 9. Looked up from germline, CDR1 is MNHEY and CDR2 is SVGEGT. The CDR3 loop reads CASINLAGSSYNEQFF. The CDR3 bases are TGTGCCAGCATCAACTTAGCGGGTAGCTCCTACAATGAGCAGTTCTTC.

This clonotype was seen ten or more times. This chain connects TRBV11-2 to TRBJ2-5, with no clear D. The ends were cut back, 0 bases at V and 7 bases at J, with 9 bases in the middle. Germline CDR1 is SGHAT and CDR2 is FQNNGV. CDR3 length: 13 residues. As DNA, the CDR3 is TGTGCCAGCAGCTTAGAGGTGCTCGGGACCCAGTACTTC. Protein sequence: CASSLEVLGTQYF. The full variable domain, its missing parts supplied by reference TRBV11-2 and TRBJ2-5, is EAGVAQSPRYKIIEKRQSVAFWCNPISGHATLYWYQQILGQGPKLLIQFQNNGVVDDSQLPKDRFSAERLKGVDSTLKIQPAKLEDSAVYLCASSLEVLGTQYFGPGTRLLVL.

In its sample, this clonotype was seen many times. The chain has TRBV5-5 and TRBJ2-7; TRBD2 aligns across 9 bases. The CDR3 extends over 16 amino acids. Germline V CDR1 and CDR2: SGHKS, YYEKEE (reference sequence). The ends lost 0 bases at V and 6 bases at J; junction bases unmatched: 10. The CDR3 sequence is CASSLGGGGGVGEQYF. DNA for the CDR3: TGTGCCAGCAGCTTGGGTGGGGGCGGGGGGGTCGGCGAGCAGTACTTC.

This clonotype was detected ten times or more. J is TRBJ2-5 and V is TRBV6-6; TRBD1 aligns across 11 bases. This CDR3 region has 15 residues. The germline gives CDR1 MNHNY, CDR2 SVGAGI (reference sequence). Germline trimming cut 6 bases from V and 2 bases from J; bases unmatched to any gene: 5. DNA for the CDR3: TGTGCCAGCAGCAGGACAGGGGGCGGTCAAGAGACCCAGTACTTC. Protein product: CASSRTGGGQETQYF.

In this sample, this clonotype turned up once. In DNA, the CDR3 is TGCAGCGCTGGGACAGGGCCCTACGAGCAGTACTTC. Its protein product is CSAGTGPYEQYF. The chain carries TRBV29-1 and TRBJ2-7; 9 nucleotides match TRBD1. The CDR3 length is 12 residues. The junction had 3 bases not matched to a gene; V was cut back by 7 bases and J by 2 bases. The germline CDR1 and CDR2 sequences are SQVTM and ANQGSEA.

The chain has TRBV15 and TRBJ2-1; 13 nucleotides line up with TRBD2. CDR1 is LNHNV, CDR2 YYDKDF, per germline (reference sequence). The CDR3 is 18 amino acids. V shed 3 bases, J shed 0 bases, and the junction held 5 bases outside the gene matches. For the CDR3, the DNA is TGTGCCACCAGCAGGGGACTAGCGGGGCAAAGCTCCTACAATGAGCAGTTCTTC. Amino acids: CATSRGLAGQSSYNEQFF.

The table lists this clonotype with many counts. The V gene is TRBV20-1, the J gene TRBJ1-2; D gene ambiguous. Germline V gene lookup returns CDR1 DFQATT and CDR2 SNEGSKA (reference sequence). The V and J ends lost 3 bases and 0 bases respectively, with 8 bases between them. The CDR3 totals 13 residues. The CDR3 DNA sequence: TGCAGTGCTAGTAATCCAACTAACTATGGCTACACCTTC. Translated, it gives CSASNPTNYGYTF.

This clonotype was detected ten times or more. This chain joins TRBV12-3 or TRBV12-4 and TRBJ2-3; 8 nucleotides line up with TRBD2. The CDR3 has 14 residues. The trim removed 5 bases at V and 5 bases at J, leaving 6 bases unmatched. The CDR3 sequence is CASSLILAGDTQYF. The CDR3 bases are TGTGCCAGCAGTCTAATCCTAGCGGGAGATACGCAGTATTTT.

The CDR3, as DNA: TGCAGTGCCACTCTCCAGGGAGGTGGAGAGACCCAGTACTTC. Translating gives CSATLQGGGETQYF. The V call is TRBV20-1, the J call TRBJ2-5, with D possibly TRBD2 on 6 matching bases. This CDR3 contains 14 residues. The germline gives CDR1 DFQATT, CDR2 SNEGSKA (reference sequence). The V end was cut by 6 bases, the J end by 4 bases, with 18 bases between.

This clonotype was recorded many times. The chain couples TRBV10-3 to TRBJ2-1; TRBD1 matches at 10 bases. The germline V gene has CDR1 ENHRY and CDR2 SYGVKD. The CDR3 has 14 amino acids. V was pared by 6 bases and J by 7 bases, with 6 bases of the junction left unmatched. The CDR3 coding sequence is TGTGCCATCAGGGGGACAGGGGCAGGGAATGAGCAGTTCTTC. Translation gives CAIRGTGAGNEQFF.

CDR3 DNA sequence: TGTGCCAGCAGTTTGCTGTCCAATCAGCCCCAGCATTTT. Residues: CASSLLSNQPQHF. The chain employs TRBV28 and TRBJ1-5; D unresolved. V lost 3 bases and J 3 bases, leaving 6 bases between the germline ends. The CDR3 sequence is 13 residues long. Germline V gives CDR1 MDHEN, CDR2 SYDVKM. Drawing the rest from reference TRBV28 and TRBJ1-5, the complete variable domain is DVKVTQSSRYLVKRTGEKVFLECVQDMDHENMFWYRQDPGLGLRLIYFSYDVKMKEKGDIPEGYSVSREKKERFSLILESASTNQTSMYLCASSLLSNQPQHFGDGTRLSIL.

V is TRBV7-9 and J is TRBJ2-5, with 9 bases fitting TRBD2. The germline gives CDR1 SEHNR, CDR2 FQNEAQ (reference sequence). V dropped 0 bases and J dropped 5; count of bases not matched to a gene: 4. The CDR3 extends over 15 amino acids. This CDR3 reads CASSLARGGSETQYF. CDR3 coding DNA: TGTGCCAGCAGCTTAGCGCGGGGGGGCTCGGAGACCCAGTACTTC.

In regard to this clonotype: A read error may be the cause here, since a much bigger clone is one base away. This chain connects TRBV5-1 to TRBJ2-7; the match to TRBD2 covers 12 bases. V was pared by 6 bases and J by 7 bases, with 14 bases of the junction left unmatched. The germline V gene encodes CDR1 SGHRS and CDR2 YFSETQ. The CDR3 is 16 amino acids. This CDR3 reads CASTATSGRPGDEQYF. DNA of the CDR3: TGCGCCAGCACCGCGACTAGCGGGAGACCTGGGGATGAGCAGTACTTC.

This clonotype was seen repeatedly, ten times or more. This CDR3 is CASSQDLGAYEQYF. DNA of the CDR3: TGCGCCAGCAGCCAAGACCTTGGGGCCTACGAGCAGTACTTC. This chain joins TRBV4-1 and TRBJ2-7; D ambiguous. The V and J ends lost 0 bases and 2 bases respectively, with 8 bases between them. The CDR3 sequence is 14 residues long. Germline lookup yields CDR1 MGHRA and CDR2 YSYEKL.

Of note for this clonotype: The junction does not match germline at one end; this may be a read error. This chain uses TRBV4-3 with TRBJ2-1; the D is unclear. Per the germline V gene, CDR1 is LGHNA and CDR2 is YSLEER. The length of the CDR3 is 14 residues. The CDR3 protein is CASSPTLGNNEQLF. CDR3 bases: TGCGCCAGCAGCCCCACCTTAGGGAACAATGAGCAGCTCTTC.

This clonotype occurred once. The chain recombines TRBV7-3 with TRBJ2-1; D might be TRBD2 (5 bases). The length of the CDR3 is 15 residues. The germline V gene has CDR1 SGHTA and CDR2 FQGTGA. The germline V and J ends were trimmed by 0 bases and 3 bases, with 9 bases remaining between them. The CDR3 sequence is CASSLTASLYNEQFF. The CDR3 DNA reads as TGTGCCAGCAGCTTAACGGCTAGCCTCTACAATGAGCAGTTCTTC.

Many counts were recorded for this clonotype. The chain uses TRBV12-5 and TRBJ2-2; D ambiguous. Germline CDR1 LGHNT, CDR2 FRNRAP. V lost 3 bases to trimming and J lost 5 bases, with 4 bases between them. There are 12 residues in the CDR3. This chain's CDR3 is CASGFNTGELFF. The DNA of the CDR3 is TGTGCTAGTGGTTTCAATACCGGGGAGCTGTTTTTT.

The genes are TRBV24-1 and TRBJ2-1; 10 nucleotides align to TRBD1. V lost 4 bases to trimming and J lost 8 bases; unmatched junction nucleotides: 7. Germline CDR1 and CDR2: KGHDR and SFDVKD. The CDR3 sequence is 15 residues long. CDR3 nucleotide sequence: TGTGCCACCAGTGAGTCCGGGACAGGGGACTATGAGCAGTTCTTC. Translating gives CATSESGTGDYEQFF.

This clonotype was seen once. The CDR3 DNA reads as TGTGCCAGTAGTGGACTGGGGGGTTACGAGCAGTACTTC. It translates to CASSGLGGYEQYF. The chain carries TRBV19 and TRBJ2-7; D may be TRBD2 (6 bases). The germline V gene has CDR1 LNHDA and CDR2 SQIVND (reference sequence). The CDR3 extends over 13 amino acids. V was pared by 5 bases and J by 4 bases, with 12 bases between.

The sample holds a few counts of this clonotype. The V and J genes are TRBV6-4 and TRBJ1-4; tentatively, D is TRBD1 (5 bases). Germline assignment: CDR1 MRHNA and CDR2 SNTAGT. The CDR3 runs 15 residues. Trimming removed 3 bases from V and 5 bases from J, with 13 bases in between. CDR3 in amino acids: CASSETVGRNEKLFF. CDR3 sequence (DNA): TGTGCCAGCAGTGAGACAGTGGGCCGCAATGAAAAACTGTTTTTT.

This clonotype was recorded many times. The J gene is TRBJ2-7, the V gene TRBV11-1; the D gene is possibly TRBD2 (5 bases). Trimming left V 2 bases short and J 0 bases short, with 14 bases between. The germline V gene encodes CDR1 SGHAT and CDR2 FQDESV (reference sequence). The CDR3 runs 16 residues. In DNA, the CDR3 is TGTGCCAGCAGCTTATTAACCGGGGTCAGCTCCTACGAGCAGTACTTC. Amino acid sequence: CASSLLTGVSSYEQYF.

The CDR3 loop is CSAGTDDEKLFF. CDR3 DNA sequence: TGCAGTGCCGGGACAGATGACGAAAAACTGTTTTTT. J is TRBJ1-4 and V is TRBV20-1, with 7 nucleotides matching TRBD1. Germline trimming cut 6 bases from V and 8 bases from J; bases unmatched to any gene: 6. There are 12 residues in the CDR3. The germline gives CDR1 DFQATT, CDR2 SNEGSKA (reference sequence).

This clonotype was observed at least ten times. V usage is TRBV6-1 and J usage is TRBJ2-3; 8 positions match TRBD2. This CDR3 has 14 amino acids. The germline V gene has CDR1 MNHNS and CDR2 SASEGT. V lost 5 bases, J lost 3 bases, and 4 bases stayed unmatched. The CDR3: CASSKRENTDTQYF. The CDR3 DNA follows: TGTGCCAGCAGTAAGCGGGAGAATACAGATACGCAGTATTTT.

This chain links TRBV2 with TRBJ1-6; no firm D call. The V gene lost 3 bases and the J gene lost 16 bases, with 13 bases spanning the gap. This CDR3 is 12 amino acids long. Germline assignment: CDR1 SNHLY and CDR2 FYNNEI. CDR3 loop: CASSEWMLPLHF. In DNA form, the CDR3 reads TGTGCCAGCAGTGAGTGGATGCTTCCTCTCCACTTT.

At least ten counts were recorded for this clonotype. The genes are TRBV20-1 and TRBJ2-1, with TRBD2 matching over 7 bases. This CDR3 is built from 12 residues. Trimming removed 0 bases from V and 15 bases from J; junction bases left unmatched: 8. Germline V gene sequence: CDR1 DFQATT, CDR2 SNEGSKA (reference sequence). This CDR3 is CSARDGGLGPFF. The CDR3 nucleotides are TGCAGTGCTAGAGATGGAGGACTAGGGCCGTTCTTC.

This clonotype came up many times. The chain employs TRBV9 and TRBJ2-5; 14 nucleotides line up with TRBD2. Germline-derived CDR1 and CDR2 are SGDLS and YYNGEE. The CDR3 extends over 16 amino acids. The V segment lost 4 bases and the J segment 1 base; nucleotides outside the gene matches: 3. The CDR3 DNA is TGTGCCAGCAGCTTGACTAGCGGGAGGGCCCAAGAGACCCAGTACTTC. This gives the protein CASSLTSGRAQETQYF. Together with reference TRBV9 and TRBJ2-5, the CDR3 gives the full variable domain: DSGVTQTPKHLITATGQRVTLRCSPRSGDLSVYWYQQSLDQGLQFLIQYYNGEERAKGNILERFSAQQFPDLHSELNLSSLELGDSALYFCASSLTSGRAQETQYFGPGTRLLVL.

This clonotype is medium-sized within its sample. The chain has TRBV12-3 or TRBV12-4 and TRBJ2-1; no clear D. This CDR3 has 13 amino acids. V was shortened by 5 bases and J by 8 bases, with 13 bases between the two germline ends. CDR3 bases: TGTGCCAGCAGTACCTTTGGGATTGATGAGCAGTTCTTC. It codes for CASSTFGIDEQFF.

As regards this clonotype: A much larger clone is a single base away; this may be a read error. V gene TRBV20-1 combines with J gene TRBJ2-5, with D unresolved. The CDR3 contains 12 residues. CDR1 and CDR2 from the germline V gene are DFQATT and SNEGSKA (reference sequence). The CDR3 here is CSARDRGETQCF. The CDR3 nucleotides read TGCAGTGCTAGAGATCGTGGAGAGACCCAGTGCTTC.

This chain links TRBV6-2 or TRBV6-3 with TRBJ1-5; D is ambiguous. V lost 6 bases, J lost 6 bases, and 15 bases lay in between. The CDR3 runs to 14 residues. Germline lookup yields CDR1 MNHEY and CDR2 SVGEGT. CDR3: CASSHVGKGQPQHF. As DNA, the CDR3 is TGTGCCAGCAGCCACGTGGGAAAAGGTCAGCCCCAGCATTTT.

This clonotype was picked up many times. V and J are TRBV19 and TRBJ1-5, with 7 bases identical to TRBD1. J was trimmed by 4 bases and V by 6 bases; bases with no gene match: 6. CDR3 length: 14 residues. Germline V gives CDR1 LNHDA, CDR2 SQIVND (reference sequence). This CDR3 reads CASRSRGENQPQHF. CDR3 coding DNA: TGTGCCAGTAGGAGCAGGGGGGAGAATCAGCCCCAGCATTTT.